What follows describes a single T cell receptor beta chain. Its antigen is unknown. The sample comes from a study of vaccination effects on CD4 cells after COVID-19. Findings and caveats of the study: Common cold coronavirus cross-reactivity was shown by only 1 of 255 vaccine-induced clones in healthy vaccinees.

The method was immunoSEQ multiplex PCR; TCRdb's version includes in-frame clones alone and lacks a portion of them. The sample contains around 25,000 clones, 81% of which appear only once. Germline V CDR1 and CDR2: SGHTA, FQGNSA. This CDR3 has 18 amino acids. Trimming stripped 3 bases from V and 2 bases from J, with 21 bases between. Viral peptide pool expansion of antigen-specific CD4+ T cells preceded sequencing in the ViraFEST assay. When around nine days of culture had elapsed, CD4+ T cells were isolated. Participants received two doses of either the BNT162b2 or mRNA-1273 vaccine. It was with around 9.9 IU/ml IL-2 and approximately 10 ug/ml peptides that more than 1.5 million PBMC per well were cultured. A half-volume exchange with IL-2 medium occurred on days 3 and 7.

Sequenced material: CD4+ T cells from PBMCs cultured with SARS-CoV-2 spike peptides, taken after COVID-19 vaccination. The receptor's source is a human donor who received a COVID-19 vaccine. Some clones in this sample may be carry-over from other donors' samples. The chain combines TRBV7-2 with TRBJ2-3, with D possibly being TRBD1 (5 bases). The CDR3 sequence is CASSFRGPPLFVTDTQYF. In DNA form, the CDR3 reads TGTGCCAGCAGCTTTAGGGGCCCGCCTTTATTCGTCACAGATACGCAGTATTTT.